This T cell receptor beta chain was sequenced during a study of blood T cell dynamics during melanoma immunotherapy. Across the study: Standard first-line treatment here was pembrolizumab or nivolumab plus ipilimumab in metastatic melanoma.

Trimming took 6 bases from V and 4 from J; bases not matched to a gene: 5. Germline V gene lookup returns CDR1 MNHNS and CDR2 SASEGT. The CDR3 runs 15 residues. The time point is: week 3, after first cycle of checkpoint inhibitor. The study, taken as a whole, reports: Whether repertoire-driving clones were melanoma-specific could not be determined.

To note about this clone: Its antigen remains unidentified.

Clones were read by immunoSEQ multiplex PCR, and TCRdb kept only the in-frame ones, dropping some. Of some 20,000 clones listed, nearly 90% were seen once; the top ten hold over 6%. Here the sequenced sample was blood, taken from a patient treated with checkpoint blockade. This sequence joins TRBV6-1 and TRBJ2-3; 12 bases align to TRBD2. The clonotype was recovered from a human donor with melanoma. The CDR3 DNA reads TGTGCCAGCAGAGGACTAGCGGGAAGTGCAGATACGCAGTATTTT. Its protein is CASRGLAGSADTQYF.